The 4 T cell receptor beta chains below come from one sample, sequenced in a study of glioma-infiltrating T cells after dendritic cell vaccination. Profiling relied on immunoSEQ multiplex PCR, and the TCRdb table lists in-frame clones only, not all of them. The sample yields 75,000 to 100,000 clones, about 80% seen once. Sequencing used blood, obtained before dendritic cell vaccination. These receptors all stem from a human donor with glioblastoma.

The V call is TRBV2, the J call TRBJ1-1; D may be TRBD1 (6 bases). Germline CDR1 SNHLY, CDR2 FYNNEI. V was shortened by 3 bases and J by 1 base, with 18 bases between the two germline ends. The CDR3 has 17 residues. This chain's CDR3 is CASSEERGLGANTEAFF. CDR3 DNA: TGTGCCAGCAGTGAGGAGAGGGGGTTGGGCGCGAACACTGAAGCTTTCTTT.

This clone was counted only a few times. The CDR3 region is CASARDSSYEQYF. The CDR3 DNA reads TGTGCCAGCGCCCGGGACAGCTCCTACGAGCAGTACTTC. The rearrangement links TRBV7-3 to TRBJ2-7, with TRBD1 matching 7 bases. There are 13 residues in the CDR3. Losses at the gene ends were 8 bases for V and 0 bases for J; bases not matched to a gene: 4. Per the germline V gene, CDR1 is SGHTA and CDR2 is FQGTGA.

The chain joins TRBV4-1 to TRBJ1-1, with a possible D match to TRBD1 (6 bases). Trimming took 3 bases from V and 4 from J, leaving 12 bases between them. Germline V gene sequence: CDR1 MGHRA, CDR2 YSYEKL. The CDR3 has 14 amino acids. The CDR3 loop reads CASSQGDKTTEAFF. CDR3 DNA sequence: TGCGCCAGCAGCCAGGGGGACAAAACCACTGAAGCTTTCTTT.

This clone was counted once. This chain links TRBV30 with TRBJ2-3, with 8 bases fitting TRBD2. Germline trimming cut 3 bases from V and 0 bases from J; bases unmatched to any gene: 2. Germline CDR1 GTSNPN, CDR2 SVGIG (reference sequence). This CDR3 has 14 amino acids. The CDR3 sequence: CAWRKRESTDTQYF. For the CDR3, the DNA is TGTGCCTGGAGGAAGCGGGAGAGCACAGATACGCAGTATTTT.